Listed below are T cell receptor beta chains from one sample, sequenced in a study of T cells expressing NK-cell markers. TCRdb re-called the 5' RACE reads and shows each CDR3 protein once, DNA omitted. Its table lists roughly 280,000 distinct CDR3 sequences. Sequencing used blood T cells: a sorted CD56 or NKG2C T cell subset, CD4+ or CD8+ T cells, or bulk PBMC T cells (not recorded which). The receptor set was obtained from a man between 18 and 35 years old in good health. CDR3s include the opening cysteine and the closing phenylalanine or tryptophan.

v_gene,j_gene,len,CDR3aa
TRBV15,TRBJ2-1,14,CATSRIQRDNEQFF
TRBV15,TRBJ1-1,16,CATSRARGRGGTEAFF
TRBV9,TRBJ2-1,14,CASSLDRGRDEQFF
TRBV10-3,TRBJ2-3,14,CAISPEGFTDTQYF
TRBV24-1,TRBJ2-3,13,CATRWGSSDTQYF
TRBV5-1,TRBJ2-1,15,CASSAGHTQTNEQFF
TRBV4-1,TRBJ1-4,15,CASSQLGTGAEKLFF
TRBV20-1,TRBJ2-3,15,CSATRQGFSTDTQYF
TRBV12-3/TRBV12-4,TRBJ2-3,15,CASRVTGGLYDTQYF
TRBV4-1,TRBJ1-4,15,CASSPLGWLGEKLFF
TRBV5-6,TRBJ2-2,16,CASSFIPLIGAGELFF
TRBV5-1,TRBJ2-3,13,CASHSGTTDTQYF
TRBV29-1,TRBJ1-2,13,CSGGQSPNYGYTF
TRBV10-2,TRBJ2-1,14,CASREREGYNEQFF
TRBV29-1,TRBJ2-5,12,CSTRDVQETQYF
TRBV20-1,TRBJ2-5,15,CSARRPGHLLETQYF
TRBV6-1,TRBJ1-2,14,CASSHLRGDRGYTF
TRBV28,TRBJ2-7,14,CASSPPGQLYEQYF
TRBV5-1,TRBJ2-1,15,CASSPGWSSFNEQFF
TRBV7-6,TRBJ2-1,13,CASSPDRNNEQFF
TRBV20-1,TRBJ1-5,15,CSAARQGILVQPQHF
TRBV5-1,TRBJ2-2,14,CASSQHDGAGELFF
TRBV4-3,TRBJ2-1,16,CASSLGLAGGYDEQFF
TRBV28,TRBJ2-3,14,CASTTPSPTDTQYF
TRBV7-2,TRBJ2-1,15,CASSIRTGVYNEQFF
TRBV15,TRBJ2-7,16,CATSRDRGRSSYEQYF
TRBV12-3/TRBV12-4,TRBJ2-7,14,CASSTRTRSYEQYF
TRBV5-1,TRBJ2-3,13,CASSSVRADTQYF
TRBV5-6,TRBJ2-3,15,CASSGRDRRPDTQYF
TRBV12-3/TRBV12-4,TRBJ2-7,15,CASSVTGAFSYEQYF
TRBV12-3/TRBV12-4,TRBJ2-2,12,CASSVPAGELFF
TRBV29-1,TRBJ1-1,11,CSVGQGAVAFF
TRBV5-1,TRBJ2-1,12,CASSHDESEQFF
TRBV5-1,TRBJ1-1,13,CASSPAGGPEAFF
TRBV10-3,TRBJ2-5,15,CAISESQVAGKTQYF
TRBV15,TRBJ2-5,17,CATSREYGTGGSETQYF
TRBV6-5,TRBJ2-5,17,CASSYPPPGLAGETQYF
TRBV20-1,TRBJ2-5,15,CSASFAGTSSETQYF
TRBV4-3,TRBJ2-7,16,CASRDQYAERSYEQYF
TRBV7-2,TRBJ2-3,15,CASSSRTGISDTQYF
TRBV12-3/TRBV12-4,TRBJ1-4,16,CASRPSHRRVNEKLFF
TRBV15,TRBJ2-2,15,CATSFGQKNTGELFF
TRBV24-1,TRBJ2-1,16,CATSVTLAGTYNEQFF
TRBV29-1,TRBJ2-3,12,CSVRGQPDTQYF
TRBV29-1,TRBJ1-2,13,CSADRQVDYGYTF
TRBV5-1,TRBJ2-1,14,CASSLAAARHEQFF
TRBV11-2,TRBJ2-2,15,CASSFQGLYTGELFF
TRBV2,TRBJ2-1,16,CASSGSGRAGVSEQFF
TRBV10-3,TRBJ2-1,13,CAISGQGGHEQFF
TRBV3-1,TRBJ2-3,16,CASSHAPLANTDTQYF
TRBV6-5,TRBJ2-5,14,CASSWDRRQETQYF
TRBV5-1,TRBJ1-5,13,CASKHGPNQPQHF